The sequence of this T cell receptor (beta chain) was determined in a study of cytomegalovirus exposure and HLA in healthy donors. Looking at the study overall: The study's early data release held roughly 90 million unique TCRs from HLA-typed donors. The study placed around 80% of its roughly 400 genotyped donors in the Caucasian-associated ancestry cluster. Study-wide findings and caveats: Further analysis was carried out later, and it showed several of the most significant clusters appearing linked to common viral pathogens.

The CDR3 extends over 12 amino acids. Germline assignment: CDR1 MNHNY and CDR2 SVGAGI (reference sequence). Trimming shortened V by 8 bases and J by 4 bases, and 12 bases separated the two germline ends. Primers for the PCR totalled 60 Vbeta and 13 Jbeta. Profiling relied on immunoSEQ multiplex PCR, and the TCRdb table lists in-frame clones only, not all of them. The data contain fewer than 150,000 clones, roughly 80% of them singletons. A remark on this clone: Its matching antigen is unknown.

This sequence joins TRBV6-6 and TRBJ2-7, with D unresolved. The source of this sequence is a male donor in good health and CMV-seronegative. Sample: PBMCs. This CDR3 is CASGPSNYEQYF. The CDR3 DNA sequence: TGTGCCAGCGGTCCGAGTAATTACGAGCAGTACTTC.